This TCR beta chain is drawn from a study of blood T cell repertoires in COVID-19. Looking at the study overall: Samples taken during acute and convalescent COVID-19 were collected in the United States, Italy and Spain. Sources were T cells, B-cell-depleted T cells, or PBMCs; the material itself was cDNA or gDNA.

V was cut by 3 bases and J by 4 bases, with 13 bases left in between. The V gene's germline CDR1 is ENHRY and CDR2 SYGVKD. This CDR3 contains 15 residues. How the authors handled the data: Estimation of nucleated cell counts relied on the amplification of reference gene primers. Clones were read by immunoSEQ multiplex PCR, and TCRdb kept only the in-frame ones, dropping some. That table supplies the V and J calls and clone size; D and trimming were determined from the DNA. The table records approximately 110,000 clones, around 79% of them present only once. The TCR comes from a man in his sixties or seventies with active or convalescent COVID-19. Sequenced input: peripheral blood. The V call is TRBV10-3, the J call TRBJ2-1; D uncertain. CDR3 in amino acids: CAISDPRRKYNEQFF. Here the CDR3 DNA reads TGTGCCATCAGTGACCCTAGGCGAAAATACAATGAGCAGTTCTTC.